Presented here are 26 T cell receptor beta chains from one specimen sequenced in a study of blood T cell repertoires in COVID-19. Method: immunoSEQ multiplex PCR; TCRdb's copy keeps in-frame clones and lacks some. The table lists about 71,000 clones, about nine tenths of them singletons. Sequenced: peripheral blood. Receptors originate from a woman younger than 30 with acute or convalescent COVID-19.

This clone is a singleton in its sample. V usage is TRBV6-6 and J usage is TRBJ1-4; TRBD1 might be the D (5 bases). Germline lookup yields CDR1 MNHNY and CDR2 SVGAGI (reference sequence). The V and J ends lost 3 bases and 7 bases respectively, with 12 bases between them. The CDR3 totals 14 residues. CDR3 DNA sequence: TGTGCCAGCAGTTATACAACAGGAAGTGAAAAACTGTTTTTT. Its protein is CASSYTTGSEKLFF.

The CDR3 DNA reads as TGCGCCAGCAGCCAAGATTCCCGGAGTGTCAGGGCGGGAGACTTCTACGAGCAGTACTTC. It translates to CASSQDSRSVRAGDFYEQYF. This chain uses TRBV4-3 with TRBJ2-7; 7 positions match TRBD2. The V gene end was trimmed by 0 bases and the J gene end by 3 bases; junction bases not matched to a gene: 20. Germline assignment: CDR1 LGHNA and CDR2 YSLEER. CDR3 length: 20 amino acids.

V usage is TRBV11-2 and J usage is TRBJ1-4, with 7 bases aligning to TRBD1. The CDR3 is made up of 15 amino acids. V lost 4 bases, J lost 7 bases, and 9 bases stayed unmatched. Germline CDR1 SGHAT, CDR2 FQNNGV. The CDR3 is CASSSGPGQREKLFF. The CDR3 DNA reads TGTGCCAGCAGCTCAGGCCCGGGACAGCGTGAAAAACTGTTTTTT.

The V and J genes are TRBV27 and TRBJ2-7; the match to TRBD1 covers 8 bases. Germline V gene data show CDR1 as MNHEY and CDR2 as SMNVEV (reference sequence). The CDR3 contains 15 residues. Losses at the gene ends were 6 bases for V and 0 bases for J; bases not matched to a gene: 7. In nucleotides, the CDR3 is TGTGCCAGCAGGTCCAGACAGGGGTCCTCCTACGAGCAGTACTTC. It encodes CASRSRQGSSYEQYF.

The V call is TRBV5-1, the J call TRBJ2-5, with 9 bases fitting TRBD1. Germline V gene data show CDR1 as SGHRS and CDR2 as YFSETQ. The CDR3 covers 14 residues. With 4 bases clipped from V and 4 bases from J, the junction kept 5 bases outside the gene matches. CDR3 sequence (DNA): TGCGCCAGCAGCCCGGCGGGACAGGGAGAGACCCAGTACTTC. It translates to CASSPAGQGETQYF.

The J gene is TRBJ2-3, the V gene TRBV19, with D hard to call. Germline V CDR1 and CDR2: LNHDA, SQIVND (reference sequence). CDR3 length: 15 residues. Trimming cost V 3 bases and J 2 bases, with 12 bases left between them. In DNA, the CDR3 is TGTGCCAGTAGTATTCTGGGCGCCCCCACAGATACGCAGTATTTT. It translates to CASSILGAPTDTQYF.

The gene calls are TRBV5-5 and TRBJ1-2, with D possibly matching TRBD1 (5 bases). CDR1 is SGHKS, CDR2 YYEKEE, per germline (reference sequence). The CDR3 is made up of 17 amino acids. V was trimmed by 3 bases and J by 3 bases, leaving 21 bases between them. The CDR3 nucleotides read TGTGCCAGCAGCTCGAGGGGCGCGGGGAGGTCGGACTATGGCTACACCTTC. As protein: CASSSRGAGRSDYGYTF.

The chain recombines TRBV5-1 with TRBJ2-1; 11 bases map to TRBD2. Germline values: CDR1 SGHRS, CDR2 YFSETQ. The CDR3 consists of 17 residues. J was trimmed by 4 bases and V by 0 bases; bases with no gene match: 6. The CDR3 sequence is CASSLDSSGGVYNEQFF. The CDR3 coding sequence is TGCGCCAGCAGCTTGGATAGTAGCGGGGGGGTTTACAATGAGCAGTTCTTC.

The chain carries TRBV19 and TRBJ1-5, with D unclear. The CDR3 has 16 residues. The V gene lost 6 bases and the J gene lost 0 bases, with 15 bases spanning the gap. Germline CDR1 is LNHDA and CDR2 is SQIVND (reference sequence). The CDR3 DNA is TGTGCCAGTAGCACGATGACGGGGAATAGCAATCAGCCCCAGCATTTT. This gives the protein CASSTMTGNSNQPQHF. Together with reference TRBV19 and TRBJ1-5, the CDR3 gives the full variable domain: DGGITQSPKYLFRKEGQNVTLSCEQNLNHDAMYWYRQDPGQGLRLIYYSQIVNDFQKGDIAEGYSVSREKKESFPLTVTSAQKNPTAFYLCASSTMTGNSNQPQHFGDGTRLSIL.

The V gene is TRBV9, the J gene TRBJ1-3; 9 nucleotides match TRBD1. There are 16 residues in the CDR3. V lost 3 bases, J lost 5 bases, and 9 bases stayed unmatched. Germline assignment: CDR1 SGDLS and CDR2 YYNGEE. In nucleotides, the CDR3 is TGTGCCAGCAGCGCACCGGACAGGGGCGCGAGAAACACCATATATTTT. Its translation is CASSAPDRGARNTIYF.

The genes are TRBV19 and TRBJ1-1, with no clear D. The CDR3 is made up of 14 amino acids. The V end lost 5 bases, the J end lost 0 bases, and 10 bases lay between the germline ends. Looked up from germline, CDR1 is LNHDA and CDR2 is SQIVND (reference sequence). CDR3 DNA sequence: TGTGCCAGTAGTGAGGGCCGAGTGAACACTGAAGCTTTCTTT. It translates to CASSEGRVNTEAFF.

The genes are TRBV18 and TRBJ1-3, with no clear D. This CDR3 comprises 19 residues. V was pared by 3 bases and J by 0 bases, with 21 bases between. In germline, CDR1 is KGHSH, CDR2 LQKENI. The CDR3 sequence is CASSPADLNEGYSGNTIYF. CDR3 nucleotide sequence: TGTGCCAGCTCACCGGCGGACCTTAACGAGGGCTACTCTGGAAACACCATATATTTT.

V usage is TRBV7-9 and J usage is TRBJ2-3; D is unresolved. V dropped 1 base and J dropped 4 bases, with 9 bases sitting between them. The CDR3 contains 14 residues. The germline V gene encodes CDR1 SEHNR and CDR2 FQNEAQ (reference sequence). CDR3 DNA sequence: TGTGCCAGCAGCTTAGGAGTCGGTTCAGATACGCAGTATTTT. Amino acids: CASSLGVGSDTQYF.

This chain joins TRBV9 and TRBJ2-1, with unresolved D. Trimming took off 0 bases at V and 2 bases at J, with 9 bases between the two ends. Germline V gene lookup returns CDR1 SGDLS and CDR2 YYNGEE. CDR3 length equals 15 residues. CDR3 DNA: TGTGCCAGCAGCGTAGCTACACAGACCTACAATGAGCAGTTCTTC. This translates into CASSVATQTYNEQFF.

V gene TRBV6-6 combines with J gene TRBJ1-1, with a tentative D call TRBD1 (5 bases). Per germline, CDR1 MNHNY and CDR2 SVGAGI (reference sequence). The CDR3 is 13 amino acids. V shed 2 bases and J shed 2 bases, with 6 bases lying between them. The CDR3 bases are TGTGCCAGCAGTTACCAGGGCAACACTGAAGCTTTCTTT. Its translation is CASSYQGNTEAFF.

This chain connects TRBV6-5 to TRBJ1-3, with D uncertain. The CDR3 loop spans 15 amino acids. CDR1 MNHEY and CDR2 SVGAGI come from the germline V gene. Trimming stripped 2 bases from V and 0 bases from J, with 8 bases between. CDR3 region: CASSYDGISGNTIYF. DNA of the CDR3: TGTGCCAGCAGTTACGACGGGATCTCTGGAAACACCATATATTTT.

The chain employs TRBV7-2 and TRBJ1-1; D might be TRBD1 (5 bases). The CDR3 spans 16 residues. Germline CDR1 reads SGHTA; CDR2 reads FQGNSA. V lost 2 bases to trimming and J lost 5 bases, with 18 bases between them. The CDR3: CASSLSYTAGGTEAFF. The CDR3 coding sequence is TGTGCCAGCAGCTTAAGTTATACCGCGGGGGGGACTGAAGCTTTCTTT.

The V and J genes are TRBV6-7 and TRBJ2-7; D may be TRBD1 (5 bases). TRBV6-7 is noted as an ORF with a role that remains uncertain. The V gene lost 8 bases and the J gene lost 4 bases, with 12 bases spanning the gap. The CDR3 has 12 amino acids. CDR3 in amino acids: CASPRQGYEQYF. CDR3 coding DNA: TGTGCCAGCCCACGCCAGGGTTACGAGCAGTACTTC.

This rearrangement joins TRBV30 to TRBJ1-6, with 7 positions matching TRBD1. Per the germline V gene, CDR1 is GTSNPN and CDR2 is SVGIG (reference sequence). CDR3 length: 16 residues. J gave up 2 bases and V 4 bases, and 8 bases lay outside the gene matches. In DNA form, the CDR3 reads TGTGCCTGGAAAAATATAGACAGGGCCTATAATTCACCCCTCCACTTT. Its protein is CAWKNIDRAYNSPLHF.

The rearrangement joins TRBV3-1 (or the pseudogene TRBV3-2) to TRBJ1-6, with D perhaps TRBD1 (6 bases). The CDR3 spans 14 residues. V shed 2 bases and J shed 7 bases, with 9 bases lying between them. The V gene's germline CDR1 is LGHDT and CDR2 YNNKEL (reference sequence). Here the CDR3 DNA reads TGTGCCAGCAGCCAAAATACAGGGAATTCACCCCTCCACTTT. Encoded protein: CASSQNTGNSPLHF.

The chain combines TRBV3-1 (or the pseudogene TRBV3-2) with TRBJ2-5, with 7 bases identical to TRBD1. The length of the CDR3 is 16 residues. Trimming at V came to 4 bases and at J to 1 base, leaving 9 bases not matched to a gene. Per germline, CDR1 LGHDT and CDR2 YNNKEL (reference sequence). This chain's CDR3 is CASSPIDGTVQETQYF. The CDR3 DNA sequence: TGTGCCAGCAGCCCTATCGACGGGACAGTCCAAGAGACCCAGTACTTC.

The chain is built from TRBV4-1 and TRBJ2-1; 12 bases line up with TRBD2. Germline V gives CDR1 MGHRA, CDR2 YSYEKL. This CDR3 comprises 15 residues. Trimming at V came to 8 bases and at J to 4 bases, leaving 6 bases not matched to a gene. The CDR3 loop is CASSSSGGGYNEQFF. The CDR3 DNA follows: TGCGCCAGCTCATCTAGCGGGGGGGGATACAATGAGCAGTTCTTC.

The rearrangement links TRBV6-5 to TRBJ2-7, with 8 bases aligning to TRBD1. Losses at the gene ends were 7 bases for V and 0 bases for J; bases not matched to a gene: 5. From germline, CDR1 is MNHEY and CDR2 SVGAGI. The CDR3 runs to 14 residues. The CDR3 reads CASTRDRYSYEQYF. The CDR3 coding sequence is TGTGCCAGCACCCGGGACAGGTACTCCTACGAGCAGTACTTC.

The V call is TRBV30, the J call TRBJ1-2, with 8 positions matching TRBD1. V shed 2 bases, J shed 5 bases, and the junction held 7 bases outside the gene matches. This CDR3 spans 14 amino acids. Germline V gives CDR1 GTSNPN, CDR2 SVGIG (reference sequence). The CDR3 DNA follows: TGTGCCTGGAGTTCGACAGGGGCCCCTTATGGCTACACCTTC. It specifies CAWSSTGAPYGYTF.

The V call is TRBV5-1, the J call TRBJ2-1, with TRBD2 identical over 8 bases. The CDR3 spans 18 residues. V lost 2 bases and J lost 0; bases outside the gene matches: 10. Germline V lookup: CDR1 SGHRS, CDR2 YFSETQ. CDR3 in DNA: TGCGCCAGCAGCTTTCTACCGACTAGCGAAAACTCCTACAATGAGCAGTTCTTC. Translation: CASSFLPTSENSYNEQFF.

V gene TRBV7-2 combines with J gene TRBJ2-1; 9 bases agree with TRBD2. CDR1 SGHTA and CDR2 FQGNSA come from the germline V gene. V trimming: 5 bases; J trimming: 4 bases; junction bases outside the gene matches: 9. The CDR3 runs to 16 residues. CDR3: CASSPRLAEPYNEQFF. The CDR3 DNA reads TGTGCCAGCAGCCCAAGACTAGCGGAACCATACAATGAGCAGTTCTTC.